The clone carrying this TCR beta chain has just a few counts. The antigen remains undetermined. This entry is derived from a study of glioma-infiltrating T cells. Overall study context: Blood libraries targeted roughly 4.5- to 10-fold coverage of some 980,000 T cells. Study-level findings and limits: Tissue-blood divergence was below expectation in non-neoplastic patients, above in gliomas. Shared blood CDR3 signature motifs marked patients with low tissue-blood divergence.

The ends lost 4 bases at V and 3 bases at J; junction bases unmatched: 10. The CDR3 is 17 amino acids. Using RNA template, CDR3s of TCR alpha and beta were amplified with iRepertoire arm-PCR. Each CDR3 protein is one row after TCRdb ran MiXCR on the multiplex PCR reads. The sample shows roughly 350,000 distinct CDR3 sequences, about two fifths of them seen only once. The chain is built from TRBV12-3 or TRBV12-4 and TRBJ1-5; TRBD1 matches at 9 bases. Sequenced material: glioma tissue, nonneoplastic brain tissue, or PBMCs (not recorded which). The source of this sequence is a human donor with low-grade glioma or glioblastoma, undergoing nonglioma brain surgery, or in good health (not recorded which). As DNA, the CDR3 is TGTGCCAGCAGTTCACCGGGACAGGGAGGTAACAATCAGCCCCAGCATTTT. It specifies CASSSPGQGGNNQPQHF.